Only one count was recorded for the clone carrying this T cell receptor beta chain. Germline V gives CDR1 SGHAT, CDR2 FQNNGV. Trimming left V 5 bases short and J 2 bases short, with 20 bases between. The CDR3 length is 17 residues. The data are from a study of T-cell memory formation after mild COVID-19. MiXCR, run by TCRdb on the 5' RACE reads, gives a single entry per CDR3 protein. The sample contains around 250,000 distinct CDR3 sequences, about 16% of which appear only once. Sequenced input: PBMCs or a T cell subset sorted from them (not recorded which). This receptor was identified in a man between 18 and 35 years old who had mild COVID-19 (a few samples of this study predate the infection). Cell type and time point are not known. The V and J genes are TRBV11-2 and TRBJ2-3, with D perhaps given as TRBD1 or TRBD2 (5 bases each). The CDR3, as DNA: TGTGCCAGCAGCCACCCTAAGGTTGGGGGAATCACAGATACGCAGTATTTT. It is translated as CASSHPKVGGITDTQYF.